The 29 T cell receptor beta chains presented below share a single source sample, sequenced in a study of T cell responses to AZD1222 COVID-19 vaccine. Only in-frame clones appear in the TCRdb table, and some are missing; sequencing was by immunoSEQ multiplex PCR. Of 140,000 or so clones listed, more than 85% are singletons. Sequences were derived from peripheral blood, sampled after recovery from COVID-19. The receptors were sampled from an adult who had recovered from COVID-19.

This clone appeared a few times. This chain connects TRBV19 to TRBJ1-5; 7 bases agree with TRBD1. There are 16 residues in the CDR3. Germline loops: CDR1 LNHDA, CDR2 SQIVND (reference sequence). With V trimmed by 5 bases and J by 0 bases, 7 bases remained unmatched. The CDR3: CASSDSTGHSNQPQHF. In nucleotides, the CDR3 is TGTGCCAGTAGTGACTCGACAGGGCATAGCAATCAGCCCCAGCATTTT.

This chain links TRBV27 with TRBJ1-2; TRBD1 might be the D (6 bases). The germline V and J ends were trimmed by 0 bases and 8 bases, with 22 bases remaining between them. The CDR3 covers 17 residues. Germline CDR1 and CDR2: MNHEY and SMNVEV (reference sequence). CDR3 in DNA: TGTGCCAGCAGTTTATCGGGGCAGGGGTTATCTACGGAGGGCTACACCTTC. Translating gives CASSLSGQGLSTEGYTF.

This chain uses TRBV7-6 with TRBJ2-2; no clear D gene. Germline V gives CDR1 SGHVS, CDR2 FNYEAQ. CDR3 length equals 18 residues. V lost 5 bases and J lost 0, with 19 bases in between. The CDR3 bases are TGTGCCAGCAGCATGACCCTTTACGGTCCCGCGAACACCGGGGAGCTGTTTTTT. Protein product: CASSMTLYGPANTGELFF.

V usage is TRBV7-9 and J usage is TRBJ1-2; 10 bases match TRBD1. V lost 5 bases to trimming and J lost 5 bases; unmatched junction nucleotides: 8. The CDR3 is 15 amino acids. The germline V gene has CDR1 SEHNR and CDR2 FQNEAQ (reference sequence). The CDR3: CASSLGTGDFYGYTF. As DNA, the CDR3 is TGTGCCAGCAGCCTCGGGACAGGGGACTTTTATGGCTACACCTTC.

The chain combines TRBV28 with TRBJ1-6; 9 nucleotides align to TRBD1. Germline CDR1 MDHEN, CDR2 SYDVKM. The CDR3 length is 16 residues. The trim removed 3 bases at V and 7 bases at J, leaving 7 bases unmatched. The CDR3 is CASSLAQGARNSPLHF. The CDR3 DNA reads TGTGCCAGCAGTTTGGCACAGGGGGCGCGAAATTCACCCCTCCACTTT.

The chain employs TRBV9 and TRBJ1-3; D unresolved. The germline V gene has CDR1 SGDLS and CDR2 YYNGEE. The V and J ends lost 0 bases and 2 bases respectively, with 6 bases between them. The CDR3 contains 14 residues. For the CDR3, the DNA is TGTGCCAGCAGCGTAGGGGCCCCTGGAAACACCATATATTTT. It encodes CASSVGAPGNTIYF.

CDR3 DNA: TGTGCCAGTAGTATGTCACCGGGATGGGCCCAGTACTTC. Amino acid sequence: CASSMSPGWAQYF. This sequence joins TRBV19 and TRBJ2-5; weak D call: TRBD2 (5 bases). The germline gives CDR1 LNHDA, CDR2 SQIVND (reference sequence). V lost 3 bases, J lost 9 bases, and 14 bases lay in between. CDR3 length: 13 residues.

The J gene is TRBJ1-1, the V gene TRBV29-1; 10 nucleotides agree with TRBD1. This CDR3 comprises 13 residues. The V gene end was trimmed by 3 bases and the J gene end by 3 bases; junction bases not matched to a gene: 1. Germline lookup yields CDR1 SQVTM and CDR2 ANQGSEA. The CDR3 nucleotides are TGCAGCGTTGATGGGACAGGGGACACTGAAGCTTTCTTT. Amino acids: CSVDGTGDTEAFF.

This rearrangement joins TRBV29-1 to TRBJ2-5; tentatively, D is TRBD2 (6 bases). The V and J ends lost 7 bases and 2 bases respectively, with 14 bases between them. CDR3 size: 13 residues. Germline values: CDR1 SQVTM, CDR2 ANQGSEA. CDR3 sequence (DNA): TGCAGCGGATCCCGGGACTTTCAAGAGACCCAGTACTTC. Encoded protein: CSGSRDFQETQYF.

In DNA, the CDR3 is TGTGCCAGCAGTTTATTCCAGGGAAACAACAATGAGCAGTTCTTC. It encodes CASSLFQGNNNEQFF. This chain joins TRBV28 and TRBJ2-1; weak D call: TRBD1 (5 bases). The germline gives CDR1 MDHEN, CDR2 SYDVKM. This CDR3 region has 15 residues. Trimming stripped 1 base from V and 5 bases from J, with 12 bases between.

V usage is TRBV6-5 and J usage is TRBJ2-5; D perhaps matches TRBD1 (5 bases). V lost 7 bases and J lost 10, with 22 bases in between. Germline CDR1 reads MNHEY; CDR2 reads SVGAGI. The CDR3 is 14 amino acids. CDR3 coding DNA: TGTGCCAGCACTGCGAACTACGACTTAGGGGACCAGTACTTC. This encodes CASTANYDLGDQYF.

V and J are TRBV27 and TRBJ1-4, with D maybe TRBD1 (6 bases). CDR3 length: 17 residues. Germline assignment: CDR1 MNHEY and CDR2 SMNVEV (reference sequence). V was trimmed by 5 bases and J by 4 bases, leaving 20 bases between them. The CDR3 nucleotides read TGTGCCAGCAGTACTTCAACAGGGAAAGGGGTTAATGAAAAACTGTTTTTT. This sequence encodes CASSTSTGKGVNEKLFF.

This clone was recorded a few times. The chain combines TRBV5-1 with TRBJ2-7, with 11 bases aligning to TRBD2. V lost 1 base to trimming and J lost 6 bases; unmatched junction nucleotides: 0. The CDR3 runs to 13 residues. Germline V CDR1 and CDR2: SGHRS, YFSETQ. DNA of the CDR3: TGCGCCAGCAGCTTGACTAGCGGGAGCGAGCAGTACTTC. Amino acid sequence: CASSLTSGSEQYF.

The chain has TRBV20-1 and TRBJ2-7; TRBD2 matches at 7 bases. V trimming: 3 bases; J trimming: 2 bases; junction bases outside the gene matches: 7. The CDR3 is 14 residues long. Germline V gene lookup returns CDR1 DFQATT and CDR2 SNEGSKA (reference sequence). The CDR3 loop reads CSASRTSNTYEQYF. In DNA form, the CDR3 reads TGCAGTGCTAGTCGGACTAGTAATACCTACGAGCAGTACTTC.

This chain links TRBV9 with TRBJ1-4, with TRBD1 identical over 9 bases. J was trimmed by 8 bases and V by 0 bases; bases with no gene match: 5. Germline CDR1 is SGDLS and CDR2 is YYNGEE. The CDR3 has 15 residues. The CDR3 reads CASSVDGTGPEKLFF. The CDR3 DNA follows: TGTGCCAGCAGCGTAGATGGGACAGGGCCCGAAAAACTGTTTTTT.

This chain connects TRBV2 to TRBJ2-3; D not resolved. This CDR3 has 11 residues. Germline assignment: CDR1 SNHLY and CDR2 FYNNEI. V was clipped by 3 bases and J by 6 bases, with 4 bases between them. CDR3 protein: CASSDRDTQYF. The CDR3 bases are TGTGCCAGCAGTGACCGGGATACGCAGTATTTT.

This clone was seen just once. J is TRBJ2-7 and V is TRBV28, with D possibly being TRBD1 (6 bases). The CDR3 runs 17 residues. From germline, CDR1 is MDHEN and CDR2 SYDVKM. V lost 3 bases, J lost 3 bases, and 21 bases lay in between. CDR3 sequence reads: CASSLSTPGASYYEQYF. CDR3 DNA: TGTGCCAGCAGTTTGTCGACCCCAGGGGCATCCTACTACGAGCAGTACTTC. The full variable domain, rest sourced from reference TRBV28 and TRBJ2-7, is DVKVTQSSRYLVKRTGEKVFLECVQDMDHENMFWYRQDPGLGLRLIYFSYDVKMKEKGDIPEGYSVSREKKERFSLILESASTNQTSMYLCASSLSTPGASYYEQYFGPGTRLTVT.

This chain joins TRBV5-1 and TRBJ2-7; D is perhaps TRBD2 (5 bases). This CDR3 is 14 amino acids long. Looked up from germline, CDR1 is SGHRS and CDR2 is YFSETQ. V gave up 4 bases and J gave up 3 bases, with 14 bases separating them. The CDR3: CASSVGLADYEQYF. In DNA form, the CDR3 reads TGCGCCAGCAGCGTCGGACTGGCGGACTACGAGCAGTACTTC.

The CDR3, as DNA: TGTGCCGACCGGGACAGAGCCTACGAGCAGTACTTC. Translating gives CADRDRAYEQYF. The chain combines TRBV12-5 with TRBJ2-7; 7 nucleotides agree with TRBD1. The CDR3 spans 12 residues. From germline, CDR1 is LGHNT and CDR2 FRNRAP.

This clone was seen a few times. The chain uses TRBV11-1 and TRBJ2-7; the D gene is possibly TRBD1 (5 bases). Per the germline V gene, CDR1 is SGHAT and CDR2 is FQDESV (reference sequence). This CDR3 comprises 14 residues. V lost 1 base, J lost 3 bases, and 10 bases lay in between. In nucleotides, the CDR3 is TGTGCCAGCAGCTTAGATCCAGGGATCTACGAGCAGTACTTC. Its translation: CASSLDPGIYEQYF.

The chain recombines TRBV20-1 with TRBJ2-7; unclear D gene. Germline lookup yields CDR1 DFQATT and CDR2 SNEGSKA (reference sequence). This CDR3 has 11 residues. The ends were cut back, 3 bases at V and 4 bases at J, with 7 bases in the middle. This CDR3 reads CSASSDYEQYF. For the CDR3, the DNA is TGCAGTGCTAGCTCTGATTACGAGCAGTACTTC.

V is TRBV29-1 and J is TRBJ1-1; D possibly corresponds to TRBD1 (5 bases). V lost 2 bases to trimming and J lost 1 base, with 8 bases between them. Looked up from germline, CDR1 is SQVTM and CDR2 is ANQGSEA. CDR3 length: 13 residues. Written as DNA, the CDR3 is TGCAGCGTTGAATGGACAACGAACACTGAAGCTTTCTTT. It specifies CSVEWTTNTEAFF.

This clone was counted a single time. The chain recombines TRBV6-5 with TRBJ1-1, with D uncertain. V lost 8 bases, J lost 6 bases, and 19 bases lay in between. The CDR3 totals 14 residues. Looked up from germline, CDR1 is MNHEY and CDR2 is SVGAGI. DNA for the CDR3: TGTGCCAGCTCCTCCGACACCCTAAGGCCTGAAGCTTTCTTT. This codes for CASSSDTLRPEAFF.

V usage is TRBV9 and J usage is TRBJ1-2; D not resolved. The V end was cut by 3 bases, the J end by 1 base, with 10 bases between. Per the germline V gene, CDR1 is SGDLS and CDR2 is YYNGEE. The CDR3 has 14 amino acids. CDR3 region: CASSGGVLNYGYTF. CDR3 DNA: TGTGCCAGCAGCGGGGGAGTACTTAACTATGGCTACACCTTC.

V is TRBV6-5 and J is TRBJ1-2; D may be TRBD1 (6 bases). Deletions cut 5 bases from V and 6 bases from J, with 16 bases between. The CDR3 is 14 amino acids. Germline lookup yields CDR1 MNHEY and CDR2 SVGAGI. CDR3 nucleotides: TGTGCCAGCAGTCGAGGGGGGGCAACGGATGGCTACACCTTC. This encodes CASSRGGATDGYTF.

This chain joins TRBV6-5 and TRBJ1-5; D is ambiguous. The CDR3 length is 13 residues. In germline, CDR1 is MNHEY, CDR2 SVGAGI. V lost 5 bases, J lost 5 bases, and 10 bases lay in between. Written as DNA, the CDR3 is TGTGCCAGCAGTCGGACCTCGGATCAGCCCCAGCATTTT. Translated, it gives CASSRTSDQPQHF.

The rearrangement uses TRBV5-4 and TRBJ2-7, with 11 positions matching TRBD1. V trimming: 3 bases; J trimming: 2 bases; junction bases outside the gene matches: 7. This CDR3 is 16 amino acids long. Germline V gene data show CDR1 as SGHNT and CDR2 as YYREEE (reference sequence). The CDR3 nucleotides read TGTGCCAGCAGCTCGGACAGGGGGCTGAGTCCCTACGAGCAGTACTTC. It yields the protein CASSSDRGLSPYEQYF. Full variable domain (missing parts from reference TRBV5-4 and TRBJ2-7): ETGVTQSPTHLIKTRGQQVTLRCSSQSGHNTVSWYQQALGQGPQFIFQYYREEENGRGNFPPRFSGLQFPNYSSELNVNALELDDSALYLCASSSDRGLSPYEQYFGPGTRLTVT.

The chain joins TRBV15 to TRBJ1-5, with D unclear. The CDR3 is 14 amino acids. The germline gives CDR1 LNHNV, CDR2 YYDKDF (reference sequence). V lost 4 bases, J lost 0 bases, and 7 bases lay in between. CDR3 sequence (DNA): TGTGCCACCAGCAACAGATATAGCAATCAGCCCCAGCATTTT. Translation: CATSNRYSNQPQHF.

The J gene is TRBJ1-6, the V gene TRBV19; TRBD1 agrees at 10 bases. Germline V gene lookup returns CDR1 LNHDA and CDR2 SQIVND (reference sequence). The junction had 9 bases not matched to a gene; V was cut back by 6 bases and J by 7 bases. The CDR3 is 16 amino acids. The chain's CDR3 is CASRPTGGGKNSPLHF. CDR3 nucleotide sequence: TGTGCCAGTAGACCGACAGGGGGCGGGAAGAATTCACCCCTCCACTTT.